The rows below give T cell receptor beta chains drawn from one sample of a study of shared clonotypes between healthy human individuals. Sequencing was performed with immunoSEQ multiplex PCR; in TCRdb, only in-frame clones are kept and a portion is missing. Of a few hundred thousand clones listed, less than 98% are singletons. Sequenced material: naive CD4+ T cells sorted from blood. The receptor source for this set is a woman aged 25 to 39 in good health. Both conserved end residues are part of each CDR3. Some rows mark clone size as missing; the rest say once, few, many or name a class of expanded clone.

V: TRBV2
length: 13
size: NA
CDR3: CASSVESTDTQYF

V: TRBV28
length: 13
size: NA
CDR3: CASSGTGGEKLFF

V: TRBV19
length: 13
size: NA
CDR3: CASSIYAGNTIYF

V: TRBV27
length: 13
size: NA
CDR3: CASSRTGDQPQHF

V: TRBV5-4
length: 13
size: NA
CDR3: CASSPSSGTEAFF

V: TRBV18
length: 15
size: NA
CDR3: CASSPSTSGQETQYF

V: TRBV2
length: 16
size: NA
CDR3: CASRSTSGRSYNEQFF

V: TRBV2
length: 13
size: NA
CDR3: CASTWDNSYEQYF

V: TRBV4-1
length: 17
size: NA
CDR3: CASSQLSGRASSYEQYF

V: TRBV19
length: 12
size: NA
CDR3: CASSIHQETQYF

V: TRBV27
length: 16
size: NA
CDR3: CASRKSLNFAGGELFF

V: TRBV27
length: 15
size: once
CDR3: CASRRTDLENTEAFF

V: TRBV5-8
length: 16
size: NA
CDR3: CASSLTGSWVNEKLFF